This T cell receptor beta chain was profiled in a study of shared clonotypes between healthy human individuals. This clone was recorded only once. The germline CDR1 and CDR2 sequences are MDHEN and SYDVKM. This CDR3 region has 11 residues. The ends were cut back, 6 bases at V and 3 bases at J, with 6 bases in the middle. Deep-level running was used for the assay. Generated by immunoSEQ multiplex PCR, the TCRdb table keeps only in-frame clones and is missing some. Counted here are some 300,000 clones, more than 60% occurring once; the ten biggest clones make up 8.5% to 12%. Sequences were obtained from memory CD4+ T cells sorted from blood. Subset: CD45RA-negative fraction. The chain joins TRBV28 to TRBJ2-7; D possibly corresponds to TRBD1 (6 bases). This clonotype was sampled from a man younger than 45 in good health. The CDR3 DNA reads TGTGCCAGCAGGGGACACTACGAGCAGTACTTC. Amino acid sequence: CASRGHYEQYF.